This TCR beta chain was captured by sequencing in a study of T cell responses to AZD1222 COVID-19 vaccine. Study results and limitations: Spike as a whole was targeted by vaccine-associated CD4 TCRs, dominant at 160-218 and 743-854. Females made up more of the donors, who were largely white British, and clonal diversity may have come out too low. Baseline serology detected seropositivity in only a handful of AZD1222 recipients.

V was clipped by 6 bases and J by 2 bases, with 10 bases between them. Germline loops: CDR1 KGHSH, CDR2 LQKENI. This CDR3 is built from 13 residues. Analyses pooled second doses at about 4 or about 12 weeks. About this clone itself: The antigen is undetermined.

Generated by immunoSEQ multiplex PCR, the TCRdb table keeps only in-frame clones and is missing some. Found here are 150,000 to 200,000 clones, roughly 88% of them singletons; the top ten hold approximately 4.3%. V and J are TRBV18 and TRBJ1-1, with D tentatively TRBD1 (5 bases). This specimen was peripheral blood, taken 28 days after the second AZD1222 dose. This TCR derives from an adult who received the AZD1222 COVID-19 vaccine. This CDR3 reads CASSYDRNTEAFF. The CDR3 DNA reads TGTGCCAGCTCGTACGACAGAAACACTGAAGCTTTCTTT.